This T cell receptor (beta chain) is drawn from a study of T cell responses to AZD1222 COVID-19 vaccine. As for the study in general: Timing groups of about 4 and about 12 weeks for second doses were pooled.

As regards this clone: Its antigen is not known.

Regarding the study as a whole: Once two AZD1222 doses were given, Spike-specific TCR breadth and depth went up. White British people made up most donors, females outnumbered males, and clonal diversity was possibly underestimated.

The CDR3 covers 14 residues. V shed 5 bases and J 3 bases; nucleotides not matched to a gene: 7. Germline CDR1 reads SGHDT; CDR2 reads YYEEEE. Data came from immunoSEQ multiplex PCR; TCRdb stores just in-frame clones and leaves some out. The table has about 110,000 clones, about 86% seen once. The sequence came from an adult in good health. V gene TRBV5-6 combines with J gene TRBJ1-2; 7 bases fit TRBD1. Sequencing used peripheral blood, obtained on day 0 of AZD1222 vaccination. CDR3 protein: CASSSDRRDYGYTF. CDR3 DNA sequence: TGTGCCAGCAGTTCGGACAGGCGGGACTATGGCTACACCTTC.